This record concerns one T cell receptor beta chain sequence. The sample is drawn from a study of blood T cell repertoires in COVID-19. About the research overall: Specimens from acute and convalescent COVID-19 originated in the United States, Italy and Spain. Nucleic acid was either cDNA or gDNA, and it came from T cells, B-cell-depleted T cells, or PBMCs.

Per the original methods: Amplified reference gene primers provided the basis for estimating nucleated cell counts. Profiled with immunoSEQ multiplex PCR; TCRdb holds only in-frame clones, not every one. V and J calls and clone size are copied from that table; D and trimming were computed from the DNA. The sample shows approximately 200,000 clones, 65% to 85% of them seen only once. The germline V gene encodes CDR1 SGHTA and CDR2 FQGNSA. There are 13 residues in the CDR3. V lost 4 bases and J lost 1, with 7 bases in between. This sequence was found in a woman of 80 years or more with acute or convalescent COVID-19. The chain is built from TRBV7-2 and TRBJ1-2; D gene ambiguous. The sequenced sample consisted of peripheral blood. The CDR3: CASSYGSNYGYTF. The CDR3 DNA is TGTGCCAGCAGCTATGGCAGTAACTATGGCTACACCTTC.